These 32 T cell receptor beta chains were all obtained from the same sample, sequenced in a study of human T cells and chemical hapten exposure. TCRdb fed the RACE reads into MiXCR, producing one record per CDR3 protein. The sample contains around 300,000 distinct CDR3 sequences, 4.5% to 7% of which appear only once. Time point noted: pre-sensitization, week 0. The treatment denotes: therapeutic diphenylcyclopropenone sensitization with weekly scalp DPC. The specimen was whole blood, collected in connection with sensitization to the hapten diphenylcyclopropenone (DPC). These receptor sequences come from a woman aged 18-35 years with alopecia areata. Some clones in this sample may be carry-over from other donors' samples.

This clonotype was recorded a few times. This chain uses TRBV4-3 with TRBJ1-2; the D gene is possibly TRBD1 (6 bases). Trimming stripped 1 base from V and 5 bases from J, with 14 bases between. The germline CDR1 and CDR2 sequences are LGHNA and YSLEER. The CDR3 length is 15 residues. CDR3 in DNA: TGCGCCAGCAGCCAAGGGGCCAGGGGATTATATGGCTACACCTTC. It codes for CASSQGARGLYGYTF.

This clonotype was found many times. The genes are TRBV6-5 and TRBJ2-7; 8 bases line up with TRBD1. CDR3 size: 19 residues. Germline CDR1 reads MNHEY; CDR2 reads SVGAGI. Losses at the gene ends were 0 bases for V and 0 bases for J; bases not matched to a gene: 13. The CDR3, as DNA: TGTGCCAGCAGTTACTCACGGGTGCGGCGGCAGGGGGCCTCCTACGAGCAGTACTTC. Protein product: CASSYSRVRRQGASYEQYF.

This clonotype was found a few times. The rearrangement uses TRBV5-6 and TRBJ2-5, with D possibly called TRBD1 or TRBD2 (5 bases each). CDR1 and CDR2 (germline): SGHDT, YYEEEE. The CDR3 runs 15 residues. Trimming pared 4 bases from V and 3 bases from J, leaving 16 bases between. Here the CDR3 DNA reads TGTGCCAGCAGCCCCGGGACCTTCCTCAAAGAGACCCAGTACTTC. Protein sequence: CASSPGTFLKETQYF. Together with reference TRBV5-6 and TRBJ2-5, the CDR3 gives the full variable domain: DAGVTQSPTHLIKTRGQQVTLRCSPKSGHDTVSWYQQALGQGPQFIFQYYEEEERQRGNFPDRFSGHQFPNYSSELNVNALLLGDSALYLCASSPGTFLKETQYFGPGTRLLVL.

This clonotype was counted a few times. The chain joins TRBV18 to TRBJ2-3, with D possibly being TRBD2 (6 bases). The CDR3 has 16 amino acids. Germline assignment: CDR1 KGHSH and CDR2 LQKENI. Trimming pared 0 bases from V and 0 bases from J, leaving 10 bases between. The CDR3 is CASSPPLATSTDTQYF. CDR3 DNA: TGTGCCAGCTCACCACCACTAGCCACTAGCACAGATACGCAGTATTTT.

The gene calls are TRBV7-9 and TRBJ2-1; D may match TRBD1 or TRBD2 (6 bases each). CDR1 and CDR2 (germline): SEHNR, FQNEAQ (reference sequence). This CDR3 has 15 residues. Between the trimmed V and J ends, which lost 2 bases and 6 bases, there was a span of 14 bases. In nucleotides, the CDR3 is TGTGCCAGCAGCTTAATGGGGGGCGAAAGCAATGAGCAGTTCTTC. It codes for CASSLMGGESNEQFF.

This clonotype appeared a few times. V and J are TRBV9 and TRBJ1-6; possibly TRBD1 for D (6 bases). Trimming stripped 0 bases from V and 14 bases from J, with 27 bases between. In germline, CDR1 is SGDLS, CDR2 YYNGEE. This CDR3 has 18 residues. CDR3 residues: CASSVAPLGPGASQTLHF. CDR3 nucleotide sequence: TGTGCCAGCAGCGTAGCTCCCTTGGGGCCAGGGGCCTCTCAAACCCTCCACTTT. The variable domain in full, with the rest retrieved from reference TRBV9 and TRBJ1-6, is DSGVTQTPKHLITATGQRVTLRCSPRSGDLSVYWYQQSLDQGLQFLIQYYNGEERAKGNILERFSAQQFPDLHSELNLSSLELGDSALYFCASSVAPLGPGASQTLHFGNGTRLTVT.

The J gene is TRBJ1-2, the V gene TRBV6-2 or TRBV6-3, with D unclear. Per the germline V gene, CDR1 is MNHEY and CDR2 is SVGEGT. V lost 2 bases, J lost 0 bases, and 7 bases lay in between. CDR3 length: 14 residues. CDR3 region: CASSYGSSNYGYTF. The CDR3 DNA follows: TGTGCCAGCAGTTACGGCAGCTCTAACTATGGCTACACCTTC.

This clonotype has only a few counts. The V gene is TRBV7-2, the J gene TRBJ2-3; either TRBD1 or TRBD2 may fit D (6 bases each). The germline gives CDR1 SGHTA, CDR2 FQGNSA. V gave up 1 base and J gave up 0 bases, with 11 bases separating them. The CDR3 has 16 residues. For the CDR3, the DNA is TGTGCCAGCAGCTTAGTCGGGGGCTATAGCACAGATACGCAGTATTTT. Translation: CASSLVGGYSTDTQYF.

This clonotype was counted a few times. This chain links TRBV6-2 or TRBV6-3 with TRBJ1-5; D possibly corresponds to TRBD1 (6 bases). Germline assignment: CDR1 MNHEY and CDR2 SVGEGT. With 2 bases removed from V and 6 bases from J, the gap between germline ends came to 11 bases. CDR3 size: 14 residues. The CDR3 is CASSYPDRGQPQHF. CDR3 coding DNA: TGTGCCAGCAGTTACCCGGACAGAGGTCAGCCCCAGCATTTT.

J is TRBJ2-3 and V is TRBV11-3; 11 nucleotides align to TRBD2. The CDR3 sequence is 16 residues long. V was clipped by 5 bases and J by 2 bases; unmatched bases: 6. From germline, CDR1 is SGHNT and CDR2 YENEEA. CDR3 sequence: CASSRSGGANTDTQYF. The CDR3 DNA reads TGTGCCAGCAGCCGTAGCGGGGGGGCAAACACAGATACGCAGTATTTT.

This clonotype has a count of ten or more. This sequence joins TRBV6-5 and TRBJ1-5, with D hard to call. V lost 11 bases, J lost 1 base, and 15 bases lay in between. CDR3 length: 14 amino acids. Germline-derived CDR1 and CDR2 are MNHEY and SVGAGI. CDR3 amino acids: CALPGSGSNQPQHF. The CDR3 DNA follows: TGTGCCTTGCCTGGGTCAGGAAGCAATCAGCCCCAGCATTTT.

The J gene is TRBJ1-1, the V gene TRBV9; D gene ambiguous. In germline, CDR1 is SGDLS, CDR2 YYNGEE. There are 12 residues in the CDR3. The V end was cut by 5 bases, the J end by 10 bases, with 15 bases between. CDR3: CASSPPGPGAFF. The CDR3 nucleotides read TGTGCCAGCAGTCCTCCTGGGCCGGGAGCTTTCTTT.

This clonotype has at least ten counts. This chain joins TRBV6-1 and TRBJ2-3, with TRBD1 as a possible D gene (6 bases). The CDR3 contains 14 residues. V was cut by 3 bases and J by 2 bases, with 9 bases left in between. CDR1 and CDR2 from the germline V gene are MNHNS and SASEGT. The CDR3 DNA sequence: TGTGCCAGCAGTGAGCAGGGGCTCACAGATACGCAGTATTTT. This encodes CASSEQGLTDTQYF.

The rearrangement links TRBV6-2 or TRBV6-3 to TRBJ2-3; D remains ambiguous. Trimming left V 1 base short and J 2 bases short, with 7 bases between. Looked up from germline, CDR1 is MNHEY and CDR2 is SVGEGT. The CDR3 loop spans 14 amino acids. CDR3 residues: CASSYYSFTDTQYF. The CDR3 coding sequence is TGTGCCAGCAGTTACTATAGTTTCACAGATACGCAGTATTTT.

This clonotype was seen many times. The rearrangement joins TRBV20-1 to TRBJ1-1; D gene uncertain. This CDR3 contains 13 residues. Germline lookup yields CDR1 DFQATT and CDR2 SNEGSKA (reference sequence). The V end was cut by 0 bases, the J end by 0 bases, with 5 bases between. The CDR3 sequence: CSARDQVNTEAFF. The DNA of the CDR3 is TGCAGTGCTAGAGATCAAGTGAACACTGAAGCTTTCTTT.

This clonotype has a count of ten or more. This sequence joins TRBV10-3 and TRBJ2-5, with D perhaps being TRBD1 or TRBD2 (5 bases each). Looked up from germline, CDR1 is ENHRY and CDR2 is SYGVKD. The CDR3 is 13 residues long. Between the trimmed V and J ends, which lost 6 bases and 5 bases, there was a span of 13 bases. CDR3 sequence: CAIRPGPSETQYF. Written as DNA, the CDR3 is TGTGCCATCAGGCCGGGACCGTCCGAGACCCAGTACTTC.

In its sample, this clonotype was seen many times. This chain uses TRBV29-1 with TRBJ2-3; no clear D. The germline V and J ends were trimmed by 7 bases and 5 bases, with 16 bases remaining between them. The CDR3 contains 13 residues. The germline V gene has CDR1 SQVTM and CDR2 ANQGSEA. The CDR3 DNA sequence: TGCAGCGGGCTGGGTCTAGGGAAAGATACGCAGTATTTT. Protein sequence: CSGLGLGKDTQYF.

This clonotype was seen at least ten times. The CDR3 DNA reads as TGTGCCAGCAGCCCGGCTCCTGCTGATAGCAATCAGCCCCAGCATTTT. Translation: CASSPAPADSNQPQHF. The genes are TRBV7-6 and TRBJ1-5; D is ambiguous. V gave up 5 bases and J gave up 0 bases, with 14 bases separating them. This CDR3 is 16 amino acids long. Germline values: CDR1 SGHVS, CDR2 FNYEAQ. Complete variable domain (other parts from reference TRBV7-6 and TRBJ1-5): GAGVSQSPRYKVTKRGQDVALRCDPISGHVSLYWYRQALGQGPEFLTYFNYEAQQDKSGLPNDRFSAERPEGSISTLTIQRTEQRDSAMYRCASSPAPADSNQPQHFGDGTRLSIL.

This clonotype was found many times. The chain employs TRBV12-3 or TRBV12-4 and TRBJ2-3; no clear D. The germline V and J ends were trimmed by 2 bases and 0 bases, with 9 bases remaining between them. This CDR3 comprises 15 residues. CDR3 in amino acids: CASSLLGSSTDTQYF. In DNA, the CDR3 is TGTGCCAGCAGTTTACTGGGGTCTAGCACAGATACGCAGTATTTT.

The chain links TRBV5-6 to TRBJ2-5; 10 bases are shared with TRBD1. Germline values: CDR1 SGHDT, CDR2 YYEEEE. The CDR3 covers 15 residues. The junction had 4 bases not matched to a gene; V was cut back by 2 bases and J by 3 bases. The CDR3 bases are TGTGCCAGCAGCTTAACGACAGGGGGCAAAGAGACCCAGTACTTC. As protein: CASSLTTGGKETQYF.

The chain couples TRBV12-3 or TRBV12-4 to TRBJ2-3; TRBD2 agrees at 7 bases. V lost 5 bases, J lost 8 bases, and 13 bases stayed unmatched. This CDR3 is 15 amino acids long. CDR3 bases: TGTGCCAGCAGTCCGCTAGCGGAGGGATCGGGTACGCAGTATTTT. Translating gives CASSPLAEGSGTQYF.

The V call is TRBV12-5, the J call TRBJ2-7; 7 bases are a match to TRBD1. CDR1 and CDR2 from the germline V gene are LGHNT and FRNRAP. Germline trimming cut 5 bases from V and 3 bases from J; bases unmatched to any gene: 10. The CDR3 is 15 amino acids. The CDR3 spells CASGLTTGIVYEQYF. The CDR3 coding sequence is TGTGCTAGTGGTCTAACGACAGGGATTGTCTACGAGCAGTACTTC.

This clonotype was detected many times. CDR3 in amino acids: CASSPRGGSNYGYTF. The DNA for the CDR3 is TGTGCCAGCAGCCCTCGTGGGGGATCGAACTATGGCTACACCTTC. This sequence joins TRBV3-1 and TRBJ1-2; a weak D match, TRBD1 (5 bases). Trimming took off 4 bases at V and 2 bases at J, with 14 bases between the two ends. The CDR3 is made up of 15 amino acids. The germline V gene has CDR1 LGHDT and CDR2 YNNKEL (reference sequence).

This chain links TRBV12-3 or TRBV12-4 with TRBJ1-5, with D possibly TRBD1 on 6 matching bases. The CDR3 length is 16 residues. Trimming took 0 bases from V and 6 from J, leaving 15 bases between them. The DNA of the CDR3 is TGTGCCAGCAGTTTAGCCCCCGAGCAAGGGGGTCAGCCCCAGCATTTT. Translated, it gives CASSLAPEQGGQPQHF.

CDR3 nucleotides: TGCAGCGTTTACCCACCCAGCTCCTACAATGAGCAGTTCTTC. Protein: CSVYPPSSYNEQFF. The chain links TRBV29-1 to TRBJ2-1; D is uncertain. The CDR3 has 14 residues. Germline V gene lookup returns CDR1 SQVTM and CDR2 ANQGSEA. V shed 5 bases and J shed 0 bases, with 11 bases lying between them.

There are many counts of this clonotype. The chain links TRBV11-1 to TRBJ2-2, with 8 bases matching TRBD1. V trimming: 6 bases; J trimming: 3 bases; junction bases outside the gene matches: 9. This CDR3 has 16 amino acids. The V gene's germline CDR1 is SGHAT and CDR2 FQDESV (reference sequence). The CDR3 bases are TGTGCCAGCAGGGGTCCGGGACAGGACGACACCGGGGAGCTGTTTTTT. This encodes CASRGPGQDDTGELFF.

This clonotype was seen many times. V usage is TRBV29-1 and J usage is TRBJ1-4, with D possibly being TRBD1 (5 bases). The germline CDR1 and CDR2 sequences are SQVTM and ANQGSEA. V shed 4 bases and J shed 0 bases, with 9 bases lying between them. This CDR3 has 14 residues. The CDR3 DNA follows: TGCAGCGTTGTGGCAGGGACAACTAATGAAAAACTGTTTTTT. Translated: CSVVAGTTNEKLFF.

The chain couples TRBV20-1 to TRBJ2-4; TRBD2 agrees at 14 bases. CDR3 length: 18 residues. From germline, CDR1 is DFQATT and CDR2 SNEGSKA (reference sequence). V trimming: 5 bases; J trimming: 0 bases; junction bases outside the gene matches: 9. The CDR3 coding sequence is TGCAGTGCTCTTGGACTAGCGGGGGGCGATTTAGCCAAAAACATTCAGTACTTC. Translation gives CSALGLAGGDLAKNIQYF.

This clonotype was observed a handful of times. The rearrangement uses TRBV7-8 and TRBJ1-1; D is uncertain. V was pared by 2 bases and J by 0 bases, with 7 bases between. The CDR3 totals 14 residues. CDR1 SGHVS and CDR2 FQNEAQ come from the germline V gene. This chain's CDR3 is CASSLPLMNTEAFF. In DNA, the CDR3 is TGTGCCAGCAGCTTACCGCTCATGAACACTGAAGCTTTCTTT.

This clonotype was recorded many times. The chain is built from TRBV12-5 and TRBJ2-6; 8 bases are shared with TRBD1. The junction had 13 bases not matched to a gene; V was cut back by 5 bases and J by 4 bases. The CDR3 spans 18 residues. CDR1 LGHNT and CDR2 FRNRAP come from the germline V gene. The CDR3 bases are TGTGCTAGTGGTCCTGGACAGGGTGGATTAGCAGGGGCCAACGTCCTGACTTTC. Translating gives CASGPGQGGLAGANVLTF.

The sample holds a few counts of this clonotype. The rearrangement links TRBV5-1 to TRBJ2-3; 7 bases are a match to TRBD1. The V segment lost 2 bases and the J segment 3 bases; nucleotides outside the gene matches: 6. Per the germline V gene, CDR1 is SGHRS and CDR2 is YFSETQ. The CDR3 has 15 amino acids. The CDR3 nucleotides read TGCGCCAGCAGCTTCACAGGGGTAAGGACAGATACGCAGTATTTT. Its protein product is CASSFTGVRTDTQYF.

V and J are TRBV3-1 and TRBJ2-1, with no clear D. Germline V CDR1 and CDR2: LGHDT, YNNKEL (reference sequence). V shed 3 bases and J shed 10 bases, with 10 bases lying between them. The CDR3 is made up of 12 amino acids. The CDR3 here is CASSQSPGEQFF. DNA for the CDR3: TGTGCCAGCAGCCAGTCCCCTGGAGAGCAGTTCTTC.